This entry concerns a single TCR beta chain. Its antigen is not identified. Per germline, CDR1 SGHTA and CDR2 FQGNSA. V dropped 2 bases and J dropped 6 bases, with 16 bases sitting between them. There are 15 residues in the CDR3. The data were obtained in a study of graft-versus-host responses after intestinal transplantation. Study observations and caveats: Allografts of one patient group, those with graft-donor T cell macrochimerism, had high graft-versus-host to host-versus-graft clonal ratios. Analysis identified GvH clones in recipient marrow, with some appearing first in ileum or blood.

Measured with immunoSEQ multiplex PCR; TCRdb has only the in-frame clones, and not every one. In the table there are some 27,000 clones, 93% of which are singletons. Sequencing used PBMCs, obtained 18 days after transplant. V usage is TRBV7-2 and J usage is TRBJ1-1, with a weak D call TRBD1 (5 bases). This clonotype originated in a human patient who received an intestinal transplant, so some T cells may come from the graft donor. In DNA, the CDR3 is TGTGCCAGCAGCTTACAGGCAGTCCCGGGGGCTGAAGCTTTCTTT. Translation gives CASSLQAVPGAEAFF.